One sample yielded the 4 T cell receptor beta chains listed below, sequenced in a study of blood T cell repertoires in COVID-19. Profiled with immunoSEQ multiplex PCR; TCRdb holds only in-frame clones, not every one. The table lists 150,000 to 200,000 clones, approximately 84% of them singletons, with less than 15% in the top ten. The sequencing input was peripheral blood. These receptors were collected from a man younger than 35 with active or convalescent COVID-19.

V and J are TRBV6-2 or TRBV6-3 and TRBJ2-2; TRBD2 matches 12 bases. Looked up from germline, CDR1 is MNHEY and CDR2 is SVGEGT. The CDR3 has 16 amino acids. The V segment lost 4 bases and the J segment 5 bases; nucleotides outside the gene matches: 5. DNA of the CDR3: TGTGCCAGCAGTTCTAGCGGGAGGGCAAGGACCGGGGAGCTGTTTTTT. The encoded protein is CASSSSGRARTGELFF.

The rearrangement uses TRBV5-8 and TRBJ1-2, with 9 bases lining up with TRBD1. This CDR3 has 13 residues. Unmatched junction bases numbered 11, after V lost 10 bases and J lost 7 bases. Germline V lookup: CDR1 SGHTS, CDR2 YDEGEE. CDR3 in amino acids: CAGMDRGSGGYTF. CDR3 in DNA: TGTGCCGGCATGGACAGGGGAAGTGGTGGCTACACCTTC.

CDR3 sequence (DNA): TGTGCCAGCAGCTCCGCGTCCTCGGGCGGCGGGAGTTTCCACGAGCAGTACTTC. This sequence encodes CASSSASSGGGSFHEQYF. The chain couples TRBV7-2 to TRBJ2-7; 7 nucleotides align to TRBD2. With 4 bases clipped from V and 5 bases from J, the junction kept 20 bases outside the gene matches. Germline V gene sequence: CDR1 SGHTA, CDR2 FQGNSA. The CDR3 length is 18 residues.

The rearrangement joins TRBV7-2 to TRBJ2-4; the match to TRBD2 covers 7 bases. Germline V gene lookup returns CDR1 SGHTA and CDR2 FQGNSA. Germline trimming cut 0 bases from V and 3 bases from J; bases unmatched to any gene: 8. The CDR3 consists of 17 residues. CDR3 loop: CASSLAPRGGGKNIQYF. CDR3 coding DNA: TGTGCCAGCAGCTTAGCGCCCCGGGGCGGGGGCAAAAACATTCAGTACTTC.